Listed below are T cell receptor beta chains from one sample, sequenced in a study of shared clonotypes between healthy human individuals. Assay used: immunoSEQ multiplex PCR; TCRdb lists only in-frame clones, some missing. The sample lists 2,100,000 or so clones; approximately 94% were seen once. The source material was naive CD4+ T cells sorted from blood. The receptors were gathered from a young man in good health. Each CDR3 is given with its conserved first and last residue. Each record gives: CDR3 DNA, CDR3 protein, V gene, J gene, D gene, clone size. D genes are given only for firm matches. Clone size appears in some rows only: once, few, many, or a class for an expanded clone.

cdr3_nt: TGTGCCAGCAGTGAATTTGCGGGGACCGGGGAGCTGTTTTTT
cdr3_aa: CASSEFAGTGELFF
v_call: TRBV2
j_call: TRBJ2-2
d_call: NA
clone_size: NA

cdr3_nt: TGCAGCGTTGAACTATCAGGGGGCAACACTGAAGCTTTCTTT
cdr3_aa: CSVELSGGNTEAFF
v_call: TRBV29-1
j_call: TRBJ1-1
d_call: TRBD1
clone_size: NA

cdr3_nt: TGTGCCAGCTCAAGGGCAACTAATGAAAAACTGTTTTTT
cdr3_aa: CASSRATNEKLFF
v_call: TRBV18
j_call: TRBJ1-4
d_call: NA
clone_size: NA

cdr3_nt: TGCGCCAGCAGTGATTGGGCTCGGGGATCCTACGAGCAGTACTTC
cdr3_aa: CASSDWARGSYEQYF
v_call: TRBV10-2
j_call: TRBJ2-7
d_call: NA
clone_size: NA

cdr3_nt: TGCGCCAGCAGCTTGGTTCCAGGGGAGAAGGGGGAGCAGTACTTC
cdr3_aa: CASSLVPGEKGEQYF
v_call: TRBV5-1
j_call: TRBJ2-7
d_call: NA
clone_size: NA

cdr3_nt: TGTGCCAGCAGCGTAGGTCCCCTTCAAGGTTCCATGAACACCATATATTTT
cdr3_aa: CASSVGPLQGSMNTIYF
v_call: TRBV9
j_call: TRBJ1-3
d_call: NA
clone_size: NA

cdr3_nt: TGTGCCAGCAGTTTATCCGGGGCGAGTAACTATGGCTACACCTTC
cdr3_aa: CASSLSGASNYGYTF
v_call: TRBV27
j_call: TRBJ1-2
d_call: NA
clone_size: NA

cdr3_nt: TGTGCCAGCAGCCCCAGGACAGGGGGCGGATATGGCTACACCTTC
cdr3_aa: CASSPRTGGGYGYTF
v_call: TRBV7-9
j_call: TRBJ1-2
d_call: TRBD1
clone_size: NA

cdr3_nt: TGTGCCAGCTCACCACTCCTAGCGGGGCGAAGCTCCTACGAGCAGTACTTC
cdr3_aa: CASSPLLAGRSSYEQYF
v_call: TRBV18
j_call: TRBJ2-7
d_call: TRBD2
clone_size: NA

cdr3_nt: TGTGCCAGGTACCTGGGGGGACCCTTGTATGGCTACACCTTC
cdr3_aa: CARYLGGPLYGYTF
v_call: TRBV28
j_call: TRBJ1-2
d_call: NA
clone_size: once

cdr3_nt: TGCGCCAGCAGCTTGAGTCAGGGAGAAGCTTTCTTT
cdr3_aa: CASSLSQGEAFF
v_call: TRBV5-1
j_call: TRBJ1-1
d_call: NA
clone_size: NA

cdr3_nt: TGTGCCAGCAGTTCCCACTATGGCTACACCTTC
cdr3_aa: CASSSHYGYTF
v_call: TRBV6-5
j_call: TRBJ1-2
d_call: NA
clone_size: NA

cdr3_nt: TGTGCCAGCAGCCCCACACATTTCGGACGGACAGGGACCTACGAGCAGTACTTC
cdr3_aa: CASSPTHFGRTGTYEQYF
v_call: TRBV27
j_call: TRBJ2-7
d_call: TRBD1
clone_size: NA

cdr3_nt: TGCGCCAGCAGCGCCACAGGGGGTCAGCAAGAGACCCAGTACTTC
cdr3_aa: CASSATGGQQETQYF
v_call: TRBV5-1
j_call: TRBJ2-5
d_call: TRBD1
clone_size: NA

cdr3_nt: TGTGCCATCGCCCTAGAAAATGAGCAGTTCTTC
cdr3_aa: CAIALENEQFF
v_call: TRBV10-3
j_call: TRBJ2-1
d_call: NA
clone_size: NA

cdr3_nt: TGTGCCAGCAGTTTCGGCCAGAACACTGAAGCTTTCTTT
cdr3_aa: CASSFGQNTEAFF
v_call: TRBV28
j_call: TRBJ1-1
d_call: NA
clone_size: NA

cdr3_nt: TGTGCCAGCAGCTTAGGCACCCGGGGGGGAGGAGAGACCCAGTACTTC
cdr3_aa: CASSLGTRGGGETQYF
v_call: TRBV7-2
j_call: TRBJ2-5
d_call: TRBD2
clone_size: NA

cdr3_nt: TGCGCCAGCAGCCCGCCCTGGACAGGGGCAGGCACTGAAGCTTTCTTT
cdr3_aa: CASSPPWTGAGTEAFF
v_call: TRBV5-1
j_call: TRBJ1-1
d_call: TRBD1
clone_size: NA

cdr3_nt: TGTGCCAGCAGTCCTTGGATGACTAATGAAAAACTGTTTTTT
cdr3_aa: CASSPWMTNEKLFF
v_call: TRBV28
j_call: TRBJ1-4
d_call: NA
clone_size: NA

cdr3_nt: TGTGCCTATACTAGCGGTCTCTACAATGAGCAGTTCTTC
cdr3_aa: CAYTSGLYNEQFF
v_call: TRBV30
j_call: TRBJ2-1
d_call: TRBD2
clone_size: NA

cdr3_nt: TGTGCCAGCGTGAGGGCCGGGGTAACTGAAGCTTTCTTT
cdr3_aa: CASVRAGVTEAFF
v_call: TRBV6-1
j_call: TRBJ1-1
d_call: NA
clone_size: NA

cdr3_nt: TGTGCCATCTGTCGGGATCGCTCCTACAATGAGCAGTTCTTC
cdr3_aa: CAICRDRSYNEQFF
v_call: TRBV10-3
j_call: TRBJ2-1
d_call: NA
clone_size: NA

cdr3_nt: TGTGCCAGCAGTGAATCACTAGCGGTCACCGGGGAGCTGTTTTTT
cdr3_aa: CASSESLAVTGELFF
v_call: TRBV25-1
j_call: TRBJ2-2
d_call: TRBD2
clone_size: NA

cdr3_nt: TGTGCCAGCAGCTTAGAAGTCAGGAGCTATAATTCACCCCTCCACTTT
cdr3_aa: CASSLEVRSYNSPLHF
v_call: TRBV11-2
j_call: TRBJ1-6
d_call: NA
clone_size: NA